A selection of T cell receptor beta chains follows, all from one sample in a study of blood T cell repertoires in COVID-19. Repertoires were generated with immunoSEQ multiplex PCR, while TCRdb's copy carries only in-frame clones and drops some. The table lists around 150,000 clones, 85% of them singletons, with 3.3% in the top ten. Material: peripheral blood. The receptors originated from a human donor with acute or convalescent COVID-19. The donor label of this sample is uncertain. Both conserved end residues are part of each CDR3. A D gene is named only where the DNA matches it firmly. Clone size is given for some rows only: seen once, a few or many times, or a class if the clone is expanded.

TRBJ1-1,NA,NA,TRBV11-3,CASSKSTVNTEAFF,TGTGCCAGCAGCAAAAGCACAGTGAACACTGAAGCTTTCTTT
TRBJ2-1,NA,NA,TRBV7-2,CASSLEGSSYNEQFF,TGTGCCAGCAGTCTAGAAGGGAGCTCCTACAATGAGCAGTTCTTC
TRBJ1-6,NA,NA,TRBV7-2,CASSLQFAQTPLHF,TGTGCCAGCAGCTTACAGTTTGCCCAGACACCCCTCCACTTT
TRBJ2-5,NA,NA,TRBV28,CASRGTGRETQYF,TGTGCCAGCAGGGGAACAGGGCGAGAGACCCAGTACTTC
TRBJ1-5,TRBD1,NA,TRBV30,CAWSTGGRSPQHF,TGTGCCTGGAGTACAGGGGGTCGGTCGCCCCAGCATTTT
TRBJ2-3,TRBD2,once,TRBV3-1/TRBV3-2,CASSYLGGTDTQYF,TGTGCCAGCAGCTACCTCGGGGGGACAGATACGCAGTATTTT
TRBJ2-7,TRBD1,NA,TRBV6-5,CASSPGTGTPYEQYF,TGTGCCAGCAGTCCCGGGACAGGGACCCCTTATGAGCAGTACTTC
TRBJ2-7,NA,NA,TRBV21-1,CASSHSRTSGGAYEQYF,TGTGCCAGCAGCCACTCCCGGACTAGCGGGGGAGCCTACGAGCAGTACTTC
TRBJ2-7,TRBD2,NA,TRBV13,CASSARTSGELYEQYF,TGTGCCAGCAGCGCCCGGACTAGCGGGGAGCTATACGAGCAGTACTTC
TRBJ2-3,TRBD1,NA,TRBV5-5,CASSLTGGGTDTQYF,TGTGCCAGCAGCTTGACAGGGGGCGGAACAGATACGCAGTATTTT
TRBJ1-2,NA,few,TRBV6-2/TRBV6-3,CASSYPPQGYTF,TGTGCCAGCAGTTACCCACCTCAGGGCTACACCTTC
TRBJ1-6,NA,NA,TRBV7-2,CAIGLGNSPLHF,TGTGCCATCGGTCTGGGCAATTCACCCCTCCACTTT
TRBJ1-1,TRBD1,NA,TRBV2,CASRARQGAAEAFF,TGTGCCAGCAGGGCACGACAGGGGGCCGCTGAAGCTTTCTTT
TRBJ1-6,TRBD1,NA,TRBV30,CAYQQGANNSPLHF,TGTGCCTACCAACAGGGGGCGAATAATTCACCCCTCCACTTT
TRBJ1-5,TRBD1,NA,TRBV30,CAWNRGVRQGVVNQPQHF,TGTGCCTGGAATCGGGGGGTTCGACAGGGGGTAGTCAATCAGCCCCAGCATTTT
TRBJ1-1,NA,NA,TRBV19,CASSALDKMNTEAFF,TGTGCCAGTAGTGCCCTGGACAAAATGAACACTGAAGCTTTCTTT
TRBJ2-7,NA,NA,TRBV10-1,CASSPRQFSLEYF,TGCGCCAGCAGTCCTCGACAGTTCAGCTTGGAGTACTTC
TRBJ1-2,NA,few,TRBV11-3,CASSSTDNYGYTF,TGTGCCAGCAGCTCGACAGATAACTATGGCTACACCTTC